This TCR beta chain was documented in a study of T-cell memory formation after mild COVID-19. In germline, CDR1 is KGHSH, CDR2 LQKENI. This CDR3 is built from 15 residues. V lost 1 base, J lost 0 bases, and 8 bases lay in between. Barcoded TCR alpha and TCR beta cDNA libraries with UMIs came from 5'RACE using constant-segment primers. TCRdb re-analysed the 5' RACE reads in MiXCR, keeping a single row per CDR3 protein. The sample contains approximately 500,000 distinct CDR3 sequences, about 23% of which appear only once. Findings and limits, study-wide: In second-wave clones peaking day 37, SARS-CoV-2 specificity remained unconfirmed. The study found contracting CD4+ clones mainly in CM and EM and contracting CD8+ clones in EMRA.

A few counts support this clonotype. Its cognate antigen is unknown. Sequenced material: PBMCs or a T cell subset sorted from them (not recorded which). This sequence was found in an adult woman who had mild COVID-19 (a few samples of this study predate the infection). Cell type and time point are not known. The chain recombines TRBV18 with TRBJ2-3; D is possibly TRBD2 (6 bases). The CDR3 DNA reads TGTGCCAGCTCACCACAGAGCGGGAGCACAGATACGCAGTATTTT. It specifies CASSPQSGSTDTQYF.